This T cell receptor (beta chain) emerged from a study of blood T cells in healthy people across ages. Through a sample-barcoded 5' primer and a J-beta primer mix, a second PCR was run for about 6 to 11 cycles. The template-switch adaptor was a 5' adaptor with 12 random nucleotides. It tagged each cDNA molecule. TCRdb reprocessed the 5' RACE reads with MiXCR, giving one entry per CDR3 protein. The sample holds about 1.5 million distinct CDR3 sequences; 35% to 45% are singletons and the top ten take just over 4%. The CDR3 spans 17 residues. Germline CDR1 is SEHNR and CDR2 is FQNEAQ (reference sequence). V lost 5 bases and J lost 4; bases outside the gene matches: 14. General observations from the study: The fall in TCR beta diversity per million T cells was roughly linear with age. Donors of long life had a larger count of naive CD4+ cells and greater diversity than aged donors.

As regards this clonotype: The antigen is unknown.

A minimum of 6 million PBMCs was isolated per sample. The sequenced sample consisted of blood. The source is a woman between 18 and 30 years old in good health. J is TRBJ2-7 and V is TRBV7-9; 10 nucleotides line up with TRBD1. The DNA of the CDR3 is TGTGCCAGCAGCCCTTTTCGACAGGGGGCGAATTCATACGAGCAGTACTTC. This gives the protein CASSPFRQGANSYEQYF.